This is a list of T cell receptor beta chains from one sample in a study of liver allograft versus peripheral blood T cells. MiXCR was run by TCRdb on the reads, yielding one entry per CDR3 protein. The data show 750 to 850 distinct CDR3 sequences, roughly 15% seen once. These receptors originate from a human patient who had a liver transplant. Some T cells may be provided by the graft donor. Both conserved end residues are part of each CDR3. A D gene is named only where the DNA matches it firmly. Only some rows state a clone size, as once, few, many or a class for expanded clones.

>TRBJ2-1|TRBV20-1|TRBD1|medium-sized|16
CSARDRGGQGAAEQFF
TGCAGTGCTAGAGATCGAGGGGGACAGGGGGCGGCTGAGCAGTTCTTC
>TRBJ2-7|TRBV12-3/TRBV12-4|.|large|13
CASRGRTSYEQYF
TGTGCCAGCAGGGGACGGACCTCCTACGAGCAGTACTTC
>TRBJ2-1|TRBV7-2|.|.|13
CASSSGSYNEQFF
TGTGCCAGCAGCTCGGGGTCCTACAATGAGCAGTTCTTC
>TRBJ1-5|TRBV10-3|.|medium-sized|18
CAISESPGGADGNQPQHF
TGTGCCATCAGTGAATCCCCGGGGGGGGCAGATGGTAATCAGCCCCAGCATTTT
>TRBJ2-3|TRBV6-5|TRBD2|.|17
CASSHSTSGEDTDTQYF
TGTGCCAGCAGTCACTCGACGAGCGGGGAGGACACAGATACGCAGTATTTT
>TRBJ1-2|TRBV6-6|TRBD1|large|17
CASSYSGTGGANYGYTF
TGTGCCAGCAGTTATTCCGGGACAGGGGGCGCTAACTATGGCTACACCTTC
>TRBJ2-1|TRBV12-3/TRBV12-4|TRBD2|medium-sized|15
CASSSTSGVGDEQFF
TGTGCCAGCAGTTCAACTAGCGGGGTAGGAGATGAGCAGTTCTTC
>TRBJ1-1|TRBV7-9|.|medium-sized|15
CASSLGHEGMTEAFF
TGTGCCAGCAGCTTAGGCCACGAAGGTATGACTGAAGCTTTCTTT
>TRBJ1-1|TRBV10-3|TRBD1|medium-sized|14
CAITRDRTNTEAFF
TGTGCCATCACTCGGGACAGGACGAACACTGAAGCTTTCTTT
>TRBJ1-1|TRBV20-1|.|few|14
CSASPPTGNTEAFF
TGCAGTGCTAGTCCTCCGACAGGGAACACTGAAGCTTTCTTT
>TRBJ2-7|TRBV6-9|TRBD1|medium-sized|15
CASSPDRAAFYEQYF
TGTGCCAGCAGCCCGGACAGGGCGGCTTTCTACGAGCAGTACTTC
>TRBJ2-1|TRBV9|TRBD2|medium-sized|18
CASNMGLAALSSYNEQFF
TGTGCCAGCAACATGGGACTAGCGGCCCTTAGCTCCTACAATGAGCAGTTCTTC
>TRBJ1-1|TRBV9|TRBD1|medium-sized|15
CASSVTGGSDTEAFF
TGTGCCAGCAGCGTGACAGGGGGCAGCGACACTGAAGCTTTCTTT
>TRBJ2-7|TRBV27|.|medium-sized|13
CASSLLQDYEQYF
TGTGCCAGCAGTTTATTGCAGGACTACGAGCAGTACTTC
>TRBJ1-5|TRBV2|.|.|14
CASSGEDSNQPQHF
TGTGCCAGCAGTGGGGAGGATAGCAATCAGCCCCAGCATTTT
>TRBJ2-5|TRBV6-5|TRBD1|medium-sized|15
CASSLGSGGEETQYF
TGTGCCAGCAGTTTGGGTTCAGGGGGCGAAGAGACCCAGTACTTC
>TRBJ2-2|TRBV6-2/TRBV6-3|TRBD2|large|15
CASSRAGGETGELFF
TGTGCCAGCAGCCGAGCGGGGGGAGAGACCGGGGAGCTGTTTTTT
>TRBJ1-5|TRBV12-3/TRBV12-4|.|medium-sized|16
CASSLGSLYSNQPQHF
TGTGCCAGCAGCCTCGGTTCTTTATATAGCAATCAGCCCCAGCATTTT
>TRBJ1-5|TRBV6-6|.|once|14
CASSYGRGRQPQHF
TGTGCCAGCAGTTACGGCAGGGGCCGCCAGCCCCAGCATTTT
>TRBJ2-1|TRBV3-1|TRBD2|few|15
CASSQGAAGGYEQFF
TGTGCCAGCAGCCAAGGGGCAGCGGGAGGGTATGAGCAGTTCTTC
>TRBJ2-7|TRBV20-1|.|medium-sized|13
CSARQTRGVEQYF
TGCAGTGCTAGACAGACGCGAGGCGTCGAGCAGTACTTC